Listed here is a single TCR beta chain. Its target is not known. The assay was immunoSEQ multiplex PCR, and TCRdb's table has in-frame clones only and misses some. The sample yields approximately 66,000 clones, 85% to 90% seen once. This entry comes from a study of OX40 agonist ivuxolimab in advanced cancers. Study details: It was permissible to have had prior anti-PD-1, anti-PD-L1 or anti-CTLA-4 therapy, and over 35% had some. Points from the study as a whole: Expanded clones were, on average, more numerous in CD8+ T cells than in CD4+.

The clonotype was recovered from an adult with an advanced solid tumor such as melanoma, head and neck, liver or kidney cancer. The source material was CD4+ or CD8+ T cells sorted from blood, sampled in a trial of the OX40 agonist ivuxolimab.

CDR3 sequence: CASSQDPGRNQPQHF. The CDR3 coding sequence is TGCGCCAGCAGCCAAGATCCGGGACGCAATCAGCCCCAGCATTTT. The chain employs TRBV4-1 and TRBJ1-5; possibly TRBD1 for D (5 bases). This CDR3 has 15 amino acids. CDR1 and CDR2 (germline): MGHRA, YSYEKL. Deletions cut 0 bases from V and 2 bases from J, with 8 bases between.